Listed below are T cell receptor beta chains from one sample, sequenced in a study of blood T cell repertoires in COVID-19. The assay was immunoSEQ multiplex PCR, and TCRdb's table has in-frame clones only and misses some. The sample carries approximately 350,000 clones, 87% recorded once. Sequencing was carried out using peripheral blood. Every receptor here comes from a woman in her fifties or sixties with COVID-19, enrolled during active disease. Each CDR3 is given with its conserved first and last residue. The D gene is left open where the match is weak. Expanded clones get a size class; other rows say once, few or many, or leave the size out.

TGTGCCAGCAGCTTAGCTACAGGGTTGAACACTGAAGCTTTCTTT	CASSLATGLNTEAFF	.	.	TRBV7-6	TRBJ1-1
TGTGCCAGCAGTTACCAGGGGGCCTACGAGCAGTACTTC	CASSYQGAYEQYF	.	TRBD1	TRBV6-6	TRBJ2-7
TGTGCCAGCAGCTTAGTGACAGGAGCGAGGACTGAAGCTTTCTTT	CASSLVTGARTEAFF	few	.	TRBV7-2	TRBJ1-1
TGTGCCATCAGTGAGGGGGGGGTGTACTATGGCTACACCTTC	CAISEGGVYYGYTF	.	.	TRBV10-3	TRBJ1-2
TGTGCCAGCAAGGTGGGAGTACTGGAGACCCAGTACTTC	CASKVGVLETQYF	.	.	TRBV6-5	TRBJ2-5
TGTGCCAGCAGCCGACTAGCTCAAGAGACCCAGTACTTC	CASSRLAQETQYF	.	TRBD2	TRBV7-9	TRBJ2-5
TGCAGCGTCCGATACGGGACTAGCGGGATATCCTACGAGCAGTACTTC	CSVRYGTSGISYEQYF	.	TRBD2	TRBV29-1	TRBJ2-7
TGTGCCAGCAAAGCGGGATCAGTCTACGAGCAGTACTTC	CASKAGSVYEQYF	.	TRBD2	TRBV6-5	TRBJ2-7
TGTGCCAGCTCTCAAGGACTAGCGGGTCGGTCCTACAATGAGCAGTTCTTC	CASSQGLAGRSYNEQFF	.	TRBD2	TRBV18	TRBJ2-1
TGTGCTAGCAGCTTAAAATTAGCTAGCGGGGCCGGCGGCGGGGAGCTGTTTTTT	CASSLKLASGAGGGELFF	.	TRBD2	TRBV7-7	TRBJ2-2
TGTGCCAGCACCGGACGTGGGGGGTATGCTGAAGCTTTCTTT	CASTGRGGYAEAFF	.	.	TRBV6-5	TRBJ1-1
TGTGCCAGCAACTTATTATACACCGGGGAGCTGTTTTTT	CASNLLYTGELFF	many	.	TRBV12-3/TRBV12-4	TRBJ2-2
TGTGCCAGCAGCGTACTGGGACTAGGGGCAGATACGCAGTATTTT	CASSVLGLGADTQYF	.	TRBD2	TRBV9	TRBJ2-3
TGTGCCAGCAGCTTGAGGGTCGGACTAGCCGATCCTGCGGATACGCAGTATTTT	CASSLRVGLADPADTQYF	few	TRBD2	TRBV5-4	TRBJ2-3
TGTGCCAGCAGCCGCCTGGACAGGGGTAATTCACCCCTCCACTTT	CASSRLDRGNSPLHF	few	TRBD1	TRBV3-1/TRBV3-2	TRBJ1-6
TGCGCCAGCAGCGCCCAGGGGAGTGGCAATCAGCCCCAGCATTTT	CASSAQGSGNQPQHF	.	.	TRBV5-1	TRBJ1-5
TGTGCCAGCTCAAATTACCCGGGGGAAAAACTGTTTTTT	CASSNYPGEKLFF	.	.	TRBV18	TRBJ1-4
TGCGCCAGCAGTTCTAGCGGGAGGGGCGGTGAGCAGTTCTTC	CASSSSGRGGEQFF	.	TRBD2	TRBV4-1	TRBJ2-1
TGTGCCAGCAGCTTCCGGGACAGGAACACAGATACGCAGTATTTT	CASSFRDRNTDTQYF	.	TRBD1	TRBV3-1/TRBV3-2	TRBJ2-3
TGTGCCAGCAGCGCCCGGACAGGGGGCTATGGCTACACCTTC	CASSARTGGYGYTF	.	TRBD1	TRBV9	TRBJ1-2
TGTGCTAGCAGCCCCCGACTAGGGCAAGAGGGAGGCGAGCAGTTCTTC	CASSPRLGQEGGEQFF	.	.	TRBV7-7	TRBJ2-1
TGTGCCAGCTCACCCTCCGGACAGTACAATCAGCCCCAGCATTTT	CASSPSGQYNQPQHF	.	.	TRBV18	TRBJ1-5
TGTGCCTCACGGCGGGCAGGGAACACTGAAGCTTTCTTT	CASRRAGNTEAFF	.	.	TRBV2	TRBJ1-1
TGTGCCAGCAGCTCGGGGGGGACAGCGAACACCGGGGAGCTGTTTTTT	CASSSGGTANTGELFF	.	.	TRBV7-2	TRBJ2-2
TGTGCCAGCCTACAGGGAAAGGGTAATTCACCCCTCCACTTT	CASLQGKGNSPLHF	.	.	TRBV19	TRBJ1-6
TGTGCCATCCAACTAGTTAAAGGTCCAATGAACACTGAAGCTTTCTTT	CAIQLVKGPMNTEAFF	.	.	TRBV10-3	TRBJ1-1
TGTGCCAGCTCCCCCAGGGGGACAGTTAGATCACCCCTCCACTTT	CASSPRGTVRSPLHF	.	TRBD1	TRBV18	TRBJ1-6
TGTGCCAGCAGCGGGACAGGTCAAACCGGGGAGCTGTTTTTT	CASSGTGQTGELFF	.	TRBD1	TRBV4-2	TRBJ2-2
TGTGCCAGCAGAATAACAGATACGCAGTATTTT	CASRITDTQYF	few	.	TRBV6-5	TRBJ2-3
TGTGCCAGCAAAGGGGGGGCAGAGACCCAGTACTTC	CASKGGAETQYF	.	.	TRBV6-6	TRBJ2-5
TGCAGTGCTAGTAATAATTTAGGGACAGCCCTTACTACAACTAATGAAAAACTGTTTTTT	CSASNNLGTALTTTNEKLFF	.	TRBD1	TRBV20-1	TRBJ1-4
TGCAGCGTTGAACCCCACTTTGCGGGAATTCGCTACGAGCAGTACTTC	CSVEPHFAGIRYEQYF	.	.	TRBV29-1	TRBJ2-7
TGTGCCAGTAGTTCAGCCACAGGGCGGGGCAATCAGCCCCAGCATTTT	CASSSATGRGNQPQHF	once	.	TRBV19	TRBJ1-5
TGTGCCACCAGCAGGGCGAGGGACAGGTCCCCATTTATGAACACTGAAGCTTTCTTT	CATSRARDRSPFMNTEAFF	.	TRBD1	TRBV15	TRBJ1-1
TGCAGTGCTAGTGGACTAGCGGGATTCTCCTACGAGCAGTACTTC	CSASGLAGFSYEQYF	.	TRBD2	TRBV20-1	TRBJ2-7
TGTGCCTGGAGTGGACAGGGGACCACAGATACGCAGTATTTT	CAWSGQGTTDTQYF	.	TRBD1	TRBV30	TRBJ2-3
TGCGCCAGCAGCTTGGCTACGACAGGGGCGAACTATGGCTACACCTTC	CASSLATTGANYGYTF	.	TRBD1	TRBV5-1	TRBJ1-2
TGTGCCAGCAGCCAACTAGCGGAAAATTCAGATACGCAGTATTTT	CASSQLAENSDTQYF	.	TRBD2	TRBV4-2	TRBJ2-3
TGCGCCAGCAGCTTGGCCGGGGACAGGGGGCGTAACGAGCAGTACTTC	CASSLAGDRGRNEQYF	.	TRBD1	TRBV5-1	TRBJ2-7
TGTGCCTCCGGACAGATCACACCCTACAATGAGCAGTTCTTC	CASGQITPYNEQFF	.	.	TRBV30	TRBJ2-1
TGTGCCTGGAGCGCAGTTTATGGGAGAACGAATCAGCCCCAGCATTTT	CAWSAVYGRTNQPQHF	.	.	TRBV30	TRBJ1-5
TGTGCCAGTAGTTTGATATGGGGGGGAGACCTCGGCACTGAAGCTTTCTTT	CASSLIWGGDLGTEAFF	.	.	TRBV19	TRBJ1-1
TGTGCCAGCAGCTTAGACCCCCAGCGGCGATCTTTCAACACCGGGGAGCTGTTTTTT	CASSLDPQRRSFNTGELFF	once	.	TRBV7-2	TRBJ2-2
TGTGCCAGCAGCTTAGACCCTCGGGGTGAAGCTTTCTTT	CASSLDPRGEAFF	.	.	TRBV5-6	TRBJ1-1